This T cell receptor beta chain was sequenced during a study of OX40 agonist ivuxolimab in advanced cancers. Study as a whole: Ivuxolimab, which is an agonistic anti-OX40 (CD134) antibody, was administered to the patients.

The CDR3 covers 11 residues. Trimming removed 4 bases at V and 5 bases at J, with 5 bases between. Germline lookup yields CDR1 KGHSH and CDR2 LQKENI. The data were produced by immunoSEQ multiplex PCR, yet TCRdb's version contains in-frame clones alone and is incomplete. The sample carries 55,000 to 65,000 clones, around 83% recorded once. The chain carries TRBV18 and TRBJ2-5; D is uncertain. The sample consisted of CD4+ or CD8+ T cells sorted from blood, taken in a trial of the OX40 agonist ivuxolimab. The clonotype originates from an adult with an advanced solid tumor such as melanoma, head and neck, liver or kidney cancer. CDR3 in DNA: TGTGCCAGCTCACGGTCGGAGACCCAGTACTTC. It translates to CASSRSETQYF.